These 18 T cell receptor beta chains came from one sample sequenced in a study of human T cells and chemical hapten exposure. Time point in this sample: patch test 1, 2 weeks after DPC sensitization. Treatment described: therapeutic diphenylcyclopropenone sensitization with weekly scalp DPC. TCRdb re-called the RACE reads through MiXCR, storing one row per CDR3 protein. The repertoire has 370,000 or so distinct CDR3 sequences, more than 4.5% of them found once; the top ten carry around 2.3%. This specimen was whole blood, taken in connection with sensitization to the hapten diphenylcyclopropenone (DPC). The receptors here all came from a woman between 50 and 59 years old with alopecia areata. Some clones in this sample may be carry-over from other donors' samples.

This clonotype was found a few times. This chain links TRBV10-3 with TRBJ1-2, with TRBD1 as a possible D gene (5 bases). The V gene's germline CDR1 is ENHRY and CDR2 SYGVKD. The CDR3 runs to 12 residues. V lost 9 bases and J 1 base, leaving 9 bases between the germline ends. The CDR3 DNA sequence: TGTGCCATGGCCGGGGGTAACTATGGCTACACCTTC. Its translation: CAMAGGNYGYTF.

The V gene is TRBV5-8, the J gene TRBJ1-1; the D is unclear. From germline, CDR1 is SGHTS and CDR2 YDEGEE. The ends were cut back, 0 bases at V and 0 bases at J, with 30 bases in the middle. The CDR3 loop spans 22 amino acids. The CDR3 region is CASSLVPWPSETIRELNTEAFF. The CDR3 DNA reads as TGTGCCAGCAGCTTGGTTCCGTGGCCCTCGGAAACAATAAGGGAGCTGAACACTGAAGCTTTCTTT.

The chain employs TRBV12-3 or TRBV12-4 and TRBJ2-7, with 7 nucleotides matching TRBD2. The CDR3 totals 14 residues. With V trimmed by 5 bases and J by 3 bases, 7 bases remained unmatched. CDR3 residues: CASSTTGDYYEQYF. Written as DNA, the CDR3 is TGTGCCAGCAGTACGACGGGGGACTACTACGAGCAGTACTTC.

This clonotype was detected many times. The chain combines TRBV20-1 with TRBJ2-5; 9 positions match TRBD2. Germline trimming cut 2 bases from V and 5 bases from J; bases unmatched to any gene: 3. This CDR3 contains 13 residues. Germline V gene sequence: CDR1 DFQATT, CDR2 SNEGSKA (reference sequence). The DNA of the CDR3 is TGCAGTGCTAGACTAGCGGGATTGGAGACCCAGTACTTC. This sequence encodes CSARLAGLETQYF.

This clonotype was observed a handful of times. The chain employs TRBV20-1 and TRBJ2-3, with 8 bases that match TRBD2. Germline V gene lookup returns CDR1 DFQATT and CDR2 SNEGSKA (reference sequence). Unmatched junction bases numbered 9, after V lost 3 bases and J lost 4 bases. The CDR3 length is 15 residues. CDR3 residues: CSARVQRERPDTQYF. The CDR3 coding sequence is TGCAGTGCTAGGGTCCAGCGGGAGCGGCCAGATACGCAGTATTTT.

This clonotype occurred many times. This chain links TRBV7-2 with TRBJ2-3, with TRBD1 matching over 7 bases. The germline CDR1 and CDR2 sequences are SGHTA and FQGNSA. There are 15 residues in the CDR3. Unmatched junction bases numbered 5, after V lost 4 bases and J lost 1 base. The CDR3 region is CASSSRTGRTDTQYF. CDR3 nucleotide sequence: TGTGCCAGCAGCTCTCGGACAGGCCGCACAGATACGCAGTATTTT. The full variable domain, in which reference TRBV7-2 and TRBJ2-3 provide the parts outside the CDR3, is GAGVSQSPSNKVTEKGKDVELRCDPISGHTALYWYRQSLGQGLEFLIYFQGNSAPDKSGLPSDRFSAERTGGSVSTLTIQRTQQEDSAVYLCASSSRTGRTDTQYFGPGTRLTVL.

At least ten counts were recorded for this clonotype. This chain joins TRBV7-2 and TRBJ2-7, with D hard to call. The CDR3 sequence is 16 residues long. V was clipped by 1 base and J by 4 bases, with 17 bases between them. Per germline, CDR1 SGHTA and CDR2 FQGNSA. The CDR3 protein is CASSLGNSALGYEQYF. The CDR3 DNA reads TGTGCCAGCAGCTTAGGGAACAGCGCCTTGGGATACGAGCAGTACTTC.

J is TRBJ1-5 and V is TRBV15; TRBD1 matches at 10 bases. J gave up 7 bases and V 3 bases, and 9 bases lay outside the gene matches. This CDR3 region has 16 residues. Germline V gives CDR1 LNHNV, CDR2 YYDKDF (reference sequence). The CDR3 here is CATSSPRTGGNQPQHF. CDR3 coding DNA: TGTGCCACCAGCAGCCCCCGGACAGGGGGGAACCAGCCCCAGCATTTT.

This chain links TRBV13 with TRBJ2-7; the match to TRBD1 covers 9 bases. Unmatched junction bases numbered 3, after V lost 1 base and J lost 5 bases. The CDR3 contains 14 residues. Germline assignment: CDR1 PRHDT and CDR2 FYEKMQ (reference sequence). The CDR3 DNA is TGTGCCAGCAGCTTAGTTACAGGGGGCAACGAGCAGTACTTC. It encodes CASSLVTGGNEQYF.

This chain connects TRBV27 to TRBJ2-1; 7 bases map to TRBD2. Germline CDR1 and CDR2: MNHEY and SMNVEV (reference sequence). Germline trimming cut 4 bases from V and 8 bases from J; bases unmatched to any gene: 5. The CDR3 loop spans 13 amino acids. The CDR3 here is CASSWQGGDEQFF. The CDR3 nucleotides read TGTGCCAGCAGTTGGCAGGGAGGGGATGAGCAGTTCTTC.

Comments on this clonotype: A much larger clone lies a single base off, so this may be a read error. The chain employs TRBV7-8 and TRBJ2-5, with D hard to call. CDR1 and CDR2 (germline): SGHVS, FQNEAQ. The ends were cut back, 5 bases at V and 9 bases at J, with 16 bases in the middle. CDR3 size: 13 residues. This chain's CDR3 is CASSRRTAESQYF. CDR3 in DNA: TGTGCCAGCAGCCGGCGGACCGCGGAGTCCCAGTACTTC.

The rearrangement uses TRBV3-1 and TRBJ1-1, with no clear D. There are 15 residues in the CDR3. CDR1 and CDR2 from the germline V gene are LGHDT and YNNKEL (reference sequence). Trimming took off 3 bases at V and 2 bases at J, with 13 bases between the two ends. The CDR3 DNA sequence: TGTGCCAGCAGCCAGGAATGGGCGGTAAACACTGAAGCTTTCTTT. It yields the protein CASSQEWAVNTEAFF. The full variable domain, with the rest looked up from reference TRBV3-1 and TRBJ1-1, is DTAVSQTPKYLVTQMGNDKSIKCEQNLGHDTMYWYKQDSKKFLKIMFSYNNKELIINETVPNRFSPKSPDKAHLNLHINSLELGDSAVYFCASSQEWAVNTEAFFGQGTRLTVV.

In its sample, this clonotype was seen many times. The chain couples TRBV20-1 to TRBJ1-4; D gene ambiguous. The V end lost 6 bases, the J end lost 8 bases, and 10 bases lay between the germline ends. Germline CDR1 and CDR2: DFQATT and SNEGSKA (reference sequence). CDR3 length equals 11 residues. Written as DNA, the CDR3 is TGCAGTGCCGGCAAAGGGGAAAAACTGTTTTTT. Its translation is CSAGKGEKLFF.

This clonotype was counted only a few times. The chain uses TRBV10-3 and TRBJ2-6; D gene ambiguous. The CDR3 sequence is 16 residues long. V was clipped by 2 bases and J by 0 bases, with 8 bases between them. CDR1 is ENHRY and CDR2 is SYGVKD in the germline V gene. The CDR3 loop reads CAISEGQSSGANVLTF. In DNA form, the CDR3 reads TGTGCCATCAGTGAGGGGCAGAGCTCTGGGGCCAACGTCCTGACTTTC.

The J gene is TRBJ1-3, the V gene TRBV13; D is ambiguous. Germline CDR1 reads PRHDT; CDR2 reads FYEKMQ (reference sequence). The V end was cut by 4 bases, the J end by 0 bases, with 10 bases between. The CDR3 spans 15 residues. CDR3 residues: CASSSGLISGNTIYF. DNA for the CDR3: TGTGCCAGCAGCTCCGGTCTAATCTCTGGAAACACCATATATTTT.

This clonotype was observed at least ten times. The chain links TRBV12-3 or TRBV12-4 to TRBJ2-3; 12 bases line up with TRBD2. J was trimmed by 1 base and V by 5 bases; bases with no gene match: 7. CDR3 length: 17 amino acids. The CDR3 coding sequence is TGTGCCAGCAGTCCTAGCGGGAGGGCGCTGGGCACAGATACGCAGTATTTT. This translates into CASSPSGRALGTDTQYF.

This clonotype has more than one count but fewer than ten. The gene calls are TRBV5-1 and TRBJ2-1; D is perhaps TRBD1 (5 bases). V was trimmed by 0 bases and J by 2 bases, leaving 15 bases between them. The CDR3 consists of 17 residues. Looked up from germline, CDR1 is SGHRS and CDR2 is YFSETQ. The CDR3 coding sequence is TGCGCCAGCAGCTTGGCCAATTTTCTGACAGCCTACAATGAGCAGTTCTTC. The encoded protein is CASSLANFLTAYNEQFF.

This clonotype has ten or more counts. The chain uses TRBV6-5 and TRBJ1-2; D is undetermined. Trimming cost V 0 bases and J 0 bases, with 11 bases left between them. In germline, CDR1 is MNHEY, CDR2 SVGAGI. The CDR3 extends over 16 amino acids. As DNA, the CDR3 is TGTGCCAGCAGTTACTCCACGGTTCTAGCTAACTATGGCTACACCTTC. This sequence encodes CASSYSTVLANYGYTF.